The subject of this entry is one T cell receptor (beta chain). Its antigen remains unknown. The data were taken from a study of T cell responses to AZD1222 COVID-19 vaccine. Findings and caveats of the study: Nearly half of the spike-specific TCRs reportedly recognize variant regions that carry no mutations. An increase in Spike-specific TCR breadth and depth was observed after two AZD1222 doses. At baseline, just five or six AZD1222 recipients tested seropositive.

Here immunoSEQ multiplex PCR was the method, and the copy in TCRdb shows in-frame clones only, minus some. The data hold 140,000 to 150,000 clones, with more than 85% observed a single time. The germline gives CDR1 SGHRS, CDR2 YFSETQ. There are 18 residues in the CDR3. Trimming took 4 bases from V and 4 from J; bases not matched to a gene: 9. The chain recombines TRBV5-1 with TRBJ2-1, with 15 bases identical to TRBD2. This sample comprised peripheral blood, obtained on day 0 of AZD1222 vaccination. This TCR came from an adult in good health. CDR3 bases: TGCGCCAGCAGCGGGGGGACTAGCGGGAGGACGTGGTACAATGAGCAGTTCTTC. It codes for CASSGGTSGRTWYNEQFF.